The following is a T cell receptor (beta chain) sequence with its context. The data were obtained in a study of breast tumors, draining lymph nodes, adjacent tissues. From germline, CDR1 is SGHDN and CDR2 FVKESK. The CDR3 has 14 residues. V dropped 4 bases and J dropped 7; count of bases not matched to a gene: 10. Breast cancer patients provided tissue from their axillary draining lymph nodes. Via MiXCR, TCRdb re-called the multiplex PCR reads, giving one row per CDR3 protein. The data hold about 230,000 distinct CDR3 sequences, with roughly 30% observed a single time. Sample: axillary lymph node tissue. The sequence was collected from a female donor with breast cancer. Some clones in this sample may be carry-over from other donors' samples. This chain links TRBV14 with TRBJ2-7; 7 nucleotides align to TRBD2. CDR3 nucleotides: TGTGCCAGCAGCCCAAGCGGGACCAATTGGGAGCAGTACTTC. Its translation: CASSPSGTNWEQYF.